The following is a T cell receptor (beta chain) sequence with its context. This sample's TCRbeta library carried unique molecular identifier barcodes. TCRdb processed the PCR reads anew with MiXCR; each CDR3 protein has one entry. The sample includes almost 400,000 distinct CDR3 sequences, about a fifth of them seen just once. The data originate from a study of T-cell reconstitution after alpha-beta-depleted transplantation in children. Germline CDR1 and CDR2: KGHDR and SFDVKD. V trimming: 7 bases; J trimming: 0 bases; junction bases outside the gene matches: 3. The CDR3 extends over 15 amino acids. This chain connects TRBV24-1 to TRBJ2-1, with 9 nucleotides matching TRBD1. The source material was PBMCs from the stem cell graft donor, sampled from the stem cell graft. The clonotype comes from a human donor who donated a stem cell graft to a child with acute myeloid leukemia. Written as DNA, the CDR3 is TGTGCCACCAGCGACAGGGGGGACTCCTACAATGAGCAGTTCTTC. Amino acids: CATSDRGDSYNEQFF.